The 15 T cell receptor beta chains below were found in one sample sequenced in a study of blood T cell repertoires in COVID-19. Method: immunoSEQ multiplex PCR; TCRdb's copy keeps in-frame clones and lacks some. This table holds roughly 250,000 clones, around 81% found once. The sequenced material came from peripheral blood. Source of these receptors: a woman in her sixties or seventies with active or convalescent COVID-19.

The CDR3 protein is CAISVPGQHEQYF. The DNA of the CDR3 is TGTGCCATCAGTGTTCCGGGACAGCACGAGCAGTACTTC. The chain uses TRBV10-3 and TRBJ2-7; 7 bases agree with TRBD1. Germline assignment: CDR1 ENHRY and CDR2 SYGVKD. The J segment lost 5 bases and the V segment lost 4 bases, leaving 5 bases of the junction unmatched. This CDR3 is built from 13 residues.

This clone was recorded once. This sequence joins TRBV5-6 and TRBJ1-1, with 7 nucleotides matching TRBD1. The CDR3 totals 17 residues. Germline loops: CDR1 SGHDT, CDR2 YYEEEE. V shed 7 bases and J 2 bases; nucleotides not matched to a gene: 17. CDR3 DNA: TGTGCCAGCCAACTCAGGGGGGCGGGACCCAGAAACACTGAAGCTTTCTTT. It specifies CASQLRGAGPRNTEAFF.

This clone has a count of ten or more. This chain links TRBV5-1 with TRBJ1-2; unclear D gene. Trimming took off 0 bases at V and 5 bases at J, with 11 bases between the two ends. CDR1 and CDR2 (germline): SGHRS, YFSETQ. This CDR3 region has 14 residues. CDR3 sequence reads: CASSLGATRYGYTF. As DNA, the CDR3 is TGCGCCAGCAGCTTGGGGGCCACCCGGTATGGCTACACCTTC.

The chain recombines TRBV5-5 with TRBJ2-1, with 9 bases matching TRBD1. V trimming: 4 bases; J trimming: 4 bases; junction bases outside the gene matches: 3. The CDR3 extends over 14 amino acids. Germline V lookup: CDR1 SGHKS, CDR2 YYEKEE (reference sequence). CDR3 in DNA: TGTGCCAGCAGCCCCGGGACAGGGTACAATGAGCAGTTCTTC. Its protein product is CASSPGTGYNEQFF.

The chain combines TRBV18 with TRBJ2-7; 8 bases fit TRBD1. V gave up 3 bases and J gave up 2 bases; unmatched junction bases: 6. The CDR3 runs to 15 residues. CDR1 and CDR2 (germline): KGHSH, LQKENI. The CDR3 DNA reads TGTGCCAGCTCACCCGGACAGGGAGTCGCCTACGAGCAGTACTTC. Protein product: CASSPGQGVAYEQYF.

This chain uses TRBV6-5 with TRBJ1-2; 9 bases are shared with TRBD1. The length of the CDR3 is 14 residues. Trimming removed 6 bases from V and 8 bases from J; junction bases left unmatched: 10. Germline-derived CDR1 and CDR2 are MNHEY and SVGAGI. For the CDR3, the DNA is TGTGCCAGCAGGCTGGGACAGGGCTTTGGGGGCTACACCTTC. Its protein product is CASRLGQGFGGYTF.

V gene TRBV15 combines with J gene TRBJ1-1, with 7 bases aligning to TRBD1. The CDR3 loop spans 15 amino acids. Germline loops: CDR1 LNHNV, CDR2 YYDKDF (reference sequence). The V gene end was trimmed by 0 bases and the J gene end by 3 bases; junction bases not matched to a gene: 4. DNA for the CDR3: TGTGCCACCAGCAGAGATGACAGGGCGGACACTGAAGCTTTCTTT. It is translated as CATSRDDRADTEAFF.

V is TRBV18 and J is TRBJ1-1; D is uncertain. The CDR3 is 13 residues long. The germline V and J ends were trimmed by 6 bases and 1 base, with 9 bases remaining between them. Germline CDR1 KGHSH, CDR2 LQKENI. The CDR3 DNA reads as TGTGCCAGCTCCCAAGACAAGAACACTGAAGCTTTCTTT. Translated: CASSQDKNTEAFF.

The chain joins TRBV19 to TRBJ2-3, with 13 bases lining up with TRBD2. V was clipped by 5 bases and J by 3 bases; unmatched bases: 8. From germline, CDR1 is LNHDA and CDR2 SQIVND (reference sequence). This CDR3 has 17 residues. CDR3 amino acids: CASSFPTSGGLTDTQYF. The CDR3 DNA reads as TGTGCCAGTAGTTTCCCGACTAGCGGGGGGCTTACAGATACGCAGTATTTT.

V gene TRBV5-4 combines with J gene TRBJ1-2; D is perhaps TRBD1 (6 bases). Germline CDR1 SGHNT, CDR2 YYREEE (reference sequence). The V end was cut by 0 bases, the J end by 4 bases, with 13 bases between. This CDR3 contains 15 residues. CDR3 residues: CASSLVVDSSYGYTF. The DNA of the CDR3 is TGTGCCAGCAGCTTGGTGGTGGACAGCTCCTATGGCTACACCTTC.

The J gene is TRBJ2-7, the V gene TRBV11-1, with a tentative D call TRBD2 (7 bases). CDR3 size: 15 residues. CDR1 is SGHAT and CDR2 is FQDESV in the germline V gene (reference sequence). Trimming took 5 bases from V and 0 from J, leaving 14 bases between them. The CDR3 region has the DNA TGTGCCAGCAGCCCGCGGGGGCCCAGCTCCTACGAGCAGTACTTC. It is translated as CASSPRGPSSYEQYF.

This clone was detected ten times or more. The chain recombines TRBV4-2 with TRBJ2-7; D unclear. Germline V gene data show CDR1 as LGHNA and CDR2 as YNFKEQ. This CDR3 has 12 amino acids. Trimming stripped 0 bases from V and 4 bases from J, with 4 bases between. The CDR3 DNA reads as TGTGCCAGCAGCCAAGACGAGTACGAGCAGTACTTC. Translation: CASSQDEYEQYF.

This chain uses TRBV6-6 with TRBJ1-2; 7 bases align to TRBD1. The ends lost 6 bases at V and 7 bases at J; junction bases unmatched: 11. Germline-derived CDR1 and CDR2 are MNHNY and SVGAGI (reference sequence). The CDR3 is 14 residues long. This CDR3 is CASRTGSRNGGYTF. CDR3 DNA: TGTGCCAGCAGGACAGGGTCACGCAATGGTGGCTACACCTTC.

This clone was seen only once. The CDR3 here is CASSLAGRGTYEQYF. CDR3 DNA sequence: TGTGCCAGCAGCTTAGCGGGGAGGGGCACCTACGAGCAGTACTTC. The chain recombines TRBV7-9 with TRBJ2-7; 7 bases fit TRBD2. Germline CDR1 reads SEHNR; CDR2 reads FQNEAQ (reference sequence). Unmatched junction bases numbered 4, after V lost 0 bases and J lost 2 bases. The CDR3 is 15 residues long.

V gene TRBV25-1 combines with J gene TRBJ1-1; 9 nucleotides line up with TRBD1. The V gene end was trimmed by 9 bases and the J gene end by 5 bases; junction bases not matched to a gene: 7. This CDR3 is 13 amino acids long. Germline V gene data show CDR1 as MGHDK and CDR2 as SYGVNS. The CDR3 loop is CASTGTGRTEAFF. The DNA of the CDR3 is TGTGCCAGTACCGGGACAGGGCGGACTGAAGCTTTCTTT.